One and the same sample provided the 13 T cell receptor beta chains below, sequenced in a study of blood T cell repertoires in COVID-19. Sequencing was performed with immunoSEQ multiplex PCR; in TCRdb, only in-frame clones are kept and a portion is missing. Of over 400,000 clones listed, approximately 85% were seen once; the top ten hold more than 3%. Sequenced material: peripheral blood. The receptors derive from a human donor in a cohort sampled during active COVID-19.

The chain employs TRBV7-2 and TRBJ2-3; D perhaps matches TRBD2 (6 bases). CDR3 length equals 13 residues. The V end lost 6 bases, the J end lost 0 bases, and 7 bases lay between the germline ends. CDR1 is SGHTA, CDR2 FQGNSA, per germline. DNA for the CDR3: TGTGCCAGCAGGGGACTCAGCACAGATACGCAGTATTTT. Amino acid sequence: CASRGLSTDTQYF.

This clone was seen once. DNA for the CDR3: TGTGCCAGCAGCCTCCTTCGACAGGTCTCTGGAAACACCATATATTTT. Translated, it gives CASSLLRQVSGNTIYF. V gene TRBV7-8 combines with J gene TRBJ1-3; TRBD1 might be the D (6 bases). The CDR3 is made up of 16 amino acids. Germline V gene lookup returns CDR1 SGHVS and CDR2 FQNEAQ. Between the trimmed V and J ends, which lost 5 bases and 0 bases, there was a span of 14 bases. The full variable domain, completed using reference TRBV7-8 and TRBJ1-3, is GAGVSQSPRYKVAKRGQDVALRCDPISGHVSLFWYQQALGQGPEFLTYFQNEAQLDKSGLPSDRFFAERPEGSVSTLKIQRTQQEDSAVYLCASSLLRQVSGNTIYFGEGSWLTVV.

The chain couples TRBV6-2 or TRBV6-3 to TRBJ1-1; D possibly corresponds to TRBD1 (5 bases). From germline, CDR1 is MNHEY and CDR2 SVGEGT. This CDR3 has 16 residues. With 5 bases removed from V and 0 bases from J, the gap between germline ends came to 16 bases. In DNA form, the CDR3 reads TGTGCCAGCAGTCAACGACAGTTAAGAATGAACACTGAAGCTTTCTTT. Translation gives CASSQRQLRMNTEAFF.

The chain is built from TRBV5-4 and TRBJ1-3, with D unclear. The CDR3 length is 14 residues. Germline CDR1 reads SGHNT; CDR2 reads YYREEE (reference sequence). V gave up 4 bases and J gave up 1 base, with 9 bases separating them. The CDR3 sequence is CASSRRDSGNTIYF. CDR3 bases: TGTGCCAGCAGCCGACGGGATTCTGGAAACACCATATATTTT.

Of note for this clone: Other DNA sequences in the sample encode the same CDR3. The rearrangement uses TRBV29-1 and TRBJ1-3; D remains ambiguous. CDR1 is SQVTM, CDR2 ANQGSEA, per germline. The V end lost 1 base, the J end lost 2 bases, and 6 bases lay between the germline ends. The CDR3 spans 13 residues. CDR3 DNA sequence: TGCAGCGTTGAAGCCGGGACTGGAAACACCATATATTTT. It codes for CSVEAGTGNTIYF.

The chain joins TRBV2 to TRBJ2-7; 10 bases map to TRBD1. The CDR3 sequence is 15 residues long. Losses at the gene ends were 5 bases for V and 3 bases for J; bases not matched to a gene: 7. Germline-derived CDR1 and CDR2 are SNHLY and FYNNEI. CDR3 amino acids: CASSYPGQGFYEQYF. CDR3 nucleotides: TGTGCCAGCAGTTATCCGGGACAGGGGTTCTACGAGCAGTACTTC.

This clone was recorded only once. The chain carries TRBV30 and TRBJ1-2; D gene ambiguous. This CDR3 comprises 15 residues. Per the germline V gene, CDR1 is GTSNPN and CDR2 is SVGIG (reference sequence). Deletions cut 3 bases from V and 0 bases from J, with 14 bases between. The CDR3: CAWSPFGETNYGYTF. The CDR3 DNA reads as TGTGCCTGGAGCCCCTTTGGGGAGACTAACTATGGCTACACCTTC.

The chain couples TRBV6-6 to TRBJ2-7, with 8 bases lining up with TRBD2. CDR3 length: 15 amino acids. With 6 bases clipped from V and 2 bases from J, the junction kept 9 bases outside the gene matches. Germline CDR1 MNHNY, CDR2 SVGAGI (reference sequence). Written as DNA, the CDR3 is TGTGCCAGCAGGGTTCTAGCGGGCGACACCTACGAGCAGTACTTC. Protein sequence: CASRVLAGDTYEQYF.

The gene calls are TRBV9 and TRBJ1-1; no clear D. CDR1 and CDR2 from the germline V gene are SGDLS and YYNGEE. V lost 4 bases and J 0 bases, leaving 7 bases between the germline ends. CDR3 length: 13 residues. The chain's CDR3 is CASSNGMNTEAFF. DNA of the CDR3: TGTGCCAGCAGCAACGGGATGAACACTGAAGCTTTCTTT.

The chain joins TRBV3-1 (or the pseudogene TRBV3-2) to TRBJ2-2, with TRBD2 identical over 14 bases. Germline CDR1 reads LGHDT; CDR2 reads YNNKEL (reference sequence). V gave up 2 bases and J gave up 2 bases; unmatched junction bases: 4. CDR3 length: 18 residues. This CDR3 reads CASSQPGLAGDNTGELFF. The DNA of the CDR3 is TGTGCCAGCAGCCAACCGGGACTAGCGGGAGATAACACCGGGGAGCTGTTTTTT.

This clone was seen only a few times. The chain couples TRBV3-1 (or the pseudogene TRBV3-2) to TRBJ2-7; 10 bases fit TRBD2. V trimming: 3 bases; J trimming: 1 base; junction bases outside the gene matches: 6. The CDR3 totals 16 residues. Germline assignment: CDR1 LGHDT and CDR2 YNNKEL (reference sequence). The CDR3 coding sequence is TGTGCCAGCAGCCACCGAACTAGCGGGGCATCCTACGAGCAGTACTTC. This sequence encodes CASSHRTSGASYEQYF.

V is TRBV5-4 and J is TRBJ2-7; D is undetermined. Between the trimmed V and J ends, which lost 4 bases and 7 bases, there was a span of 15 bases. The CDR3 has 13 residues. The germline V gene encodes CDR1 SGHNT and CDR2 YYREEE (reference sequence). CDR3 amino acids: CASSMPGAREQYF. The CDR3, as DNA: TGTGCCAGCAGCATGCCTGGAGCCCGGGAGCAGTACTTC.

CDR3 sequence: CASSQALGRVSSYEQYF. The DNA of the CDR3 is TGTGCCAGCAGCCAAGCCCTTGGGCGCGTGAGCTCCTACGAGCAGTACTTC. J is TRBJ2-7 and V is TRBV3-1 (or the pseudogene TRBV3-2); D unresolved. The CDR3 consists of 17 residues. The V gene lost 1 base and the J gene lost 0 bases, with 16 bases spanning the gap. CDR1 LGHDT and CDR2 YNNKEL come from the germline V gene (reference sequence).